Below, 22 T cell receptor beta chains from the same sample are listed, as sequenced in a study of identical twins. MiXCR, run by TCRdb on the 5' RACE reads, gives a single entry per CDR3 protein. Among 1.5 million to 2 million distinct CDR3 sequences listed, more than 30% were seen once. Input material: cord blood. The receptors here all came from a newborn girl in good health.

This clonotype was recorded a few times. This sequence joins TRBV4-1 and TRBJ2-1, with 9 bases that match TRBD2. Trimming took 1 base from V and 7 from J; bases not matched to a gene: 11. Germline CDR1 is MGHRA and CDR2 is YSYEKL. The CDR3 totals 17 residues. The CDR3: CASSQGRAGGRGNEQFF. CDR3 nucleotides: TGCGCCAGCAGCCAAGGTCGAGCGGGAGGCCGGGGGAATGAGCAGTTCTTC.

This clonotype was recorded only once. The chain is built from TRBV12-3 or TRBV12-4 and TRBJ1-2; D may be TRBD1 (6 bases). Trimming stripped 6 bases from V and 12 bases from J, with 14 bases between. This CDR3 is built from 11 residues. The DNA of the CDR3 is TGTGCCAGCAGCCAGGGGCCCGTCCACACCTTC. It specifies CASSQGPVHTF.

In its sample, this clonotype was seen many times. Given a much more abundant clone one base away, this may be a read error. The genes are TRBV28 and TRBJ2-7; D is perhaps TRBD1 (6 bases). Trimming removed 3 bases from V and 2 bases from J, with 11 bases in between. CDR3 length equals 14 residues. Germline V gene sequence: CDR1 MDHEN, CDR2 SYDVKM. The CDR3 region has the DNA TGTGCCAGCAGTTTTGGGGGCAGCACCTACGAGCAGTACTTC. Its protein product is CASSFGGSTYEQYF.

This clonotype was observed a few times. The rearrangement uses TRBV20-1 and TRBJ2-3, with TRBD1 identical over 9 bases. This CDR3 spans 14 amino acids. V dropped 4 bases and J dropped 0; count of bases not matched to a gene: 2. From germline, CDR1 is DFQATT and CDR2 SNEGSKA (reference sequence). Here the CDR3 reads CSAIDRGSTDTQYF. CDR3 coding DNA: TGCAGTGCTATCGACAGGGGGAGCACAGATACGCAGTATTTT.

The V gene is TRBV7-2, the J gene TRBJ2-7; possible D gene TRBD2, 6 bases. CDR3 length: 16 residues. Trimming took off 1 base at V and 2 bases at J, with 15 bases between the two ends. Germline loops: CDR1 SGHTA, CDR2 FQGNSA. The CDR3: CASSLEIAATPYEQYF. The CDR3 bases are TGTGCCAGCAGCTTAGAAATAGCGGCTACACCCTACGAGCAGTACTTC.

This clonotype was observed many times. The chain is built from TRBV20-1 and TRBJ2-7; D remains unclear. Germline values: CDR1 DFQATT, CDR2 SNEGSKA (reference sequence). V was shortened by 3 bases and J by 1 base, with 13 bases between the two germline ends. The CDR3 has 14 residues. Written as DNA, the CDR3 is TGCAGTGCTAGGGGCCAGGAGATTTCCTACGAGCAGTACTTC. Translating it yields CSARGQEISYEQYF.

This rearrangement joins TRBV20-1 to TRBJ2-7; D unresolved. The length of the CDR3 is 14 residues. From germline, CDR1 is DFQATT and CDR2 SNEGSKA (reference sequence). Trimming removed 3 bases at V and 2 bases at J, with 14 bases between. The CDR3, as DNA: TGCAGTGCTAGTGTTATCAGGCAACCCTACGAGCAGTACTTC. Protein sequence: CSASVIRQPYEQYF.

The chain links TRBV18 to TRBJ2-5, with D maybe TRBD2 (5 bases). V was pared by 0 bases and J by 2 bases, with 7 bases between. CDR1 is KGHSH, CDR2 LQKENI, per germline. CDR3 length: 14 residues. The CDR3 DNA reads TGTGCCAGCTCACCACCTGCGGGTCAAGAGACCCAGTACTTC. Its translation is CASSPPAGQETQYF. The variable domain in full, completed from reference TRBV18 and TRBJ2-5, reads NAGVMQNPRHLVRRRGQEARLRCSPMKGHSHVYWYRQLPEEGLKFMVYLQKENIIDESGMPKERFSAEFPKEGPSILRIQQVVRGDSAAYFCASSPPAGQETQYFGPGTRLLVL.

A few counts support this clonotype. This chain uses TRBV3-1 with TRBJ1-2; the D gene is possibly TRBD1 (5 bases). Trimming left V 0 bases short and J 4 bases short, with 12 bases between. The CDR3 runs 15 residues. Germline CDR1 and CDR2: LGHDT and YNNKEL (reference sequence). The CDR3 loop is CASSQDPWGTYGYTF. As DNA, the CDR3 is TGTGCCAGCAGCCAAGACCCCTGGGGGACCTATGGCTACACCTTC.

The table lists this clonotype with a few counts. This rearrangement joins TRBV27 to TRBJ2-2; a possible D gene is TRBD2 (6 bases). Trimming left V 4 bases short and J 4 bases short, with 16 bases between. The germline V gene encodes CDR1 MNHEY and CDR2 SMNVEV (reference sequence). This CDR3 is built from 16 residues. CDR3 nucleotide sequence: TGTGCCAGCAGTTCCCTGAGACTAGTCCGCACCGGGGAGCTGTTTTTT. Translation: CASSSLRLVRTGELFF.

This clonotype was detected only once. This may stem from a read error, because a much larger clone lies one nucleotide away. The J gene is TRBJ2-5, the V gene TRBV25-1, with D possibly being TRBD2 (6 bases). The V gene lost 7 bases and the J gene lost 11 bases, with 23 bases spanning the gap. The germline V gene has CDR1 MGHDK and CDR2 SYGVNS. The CDR3 loop spans 14 amino acids. DNA of the CDR3: TGTGCCAGCAAGAAAGCGGGCCCTCGGGATGAGCAGTACTTC. This gives the protein CASKKAGPRDEQYF.

This clonotype was seen many times. This chain links TRBV20-1 with TRBJ2-7; 11 bases are shared with TRBD2. The germline V gene encodes CDR1 DFQATT and CDR2 SNEGSKA (reference sequence). The V gene end was trimmed by 6 bases and the J gene end by 7 bases; junction bases not matched to a gene: 11. This CDR3 region has 14 residues. CDR3 nucleotide sequence: TGCAGTGCCCCACCCTCTAGCGGGAGGAGGGAGCAGTACTTC. Translated, it gives CSAPPSSGRREQYF.

This clonotype was seen a few times. The chain uses TRBV29-1 and TRBJ2-7; D assignment may be TRBD1 or TRBD2 (5 bases each). The germline V gene encodes CDR1 SQVTM and CDR2 ANQGSEA. V was trimmed by 0 bases and J by 2 bases, leaving 8 bases between them. This CDR3 has 13 amino acids. Here the CDR3 reads CSVEEMGPYEQYF. CDR3 sequence (DNA): TGCAGCGTTGAAGAAATGGGACCCTACGAGCAGTACTTC.

This clonotype has only a few counts. The chain couples TRBV12-3 or TRBV12-4 to TRBJ1-2; D might be TRBD1 (5 bases). Trimming stripped 5 bases from V and 0 bases from J, with 10 bases between. The CDR3 sequence is 14 residues long. The CDR3 here is CASSNQGANYGYTF. The DNA of the CDR3 is TGTGCCAGCAGTAATCAGGGAGCTAACTATGGCTACACCTTC.

This chain connects TRBV20-1 to TRBJ2-3; D gene uncertain. V gave up 3 bases and J gave up 2 bases, with 15 bases separating them. Per germline, CDR1 DFQATT and CDR2 SNEGSKA (reference sequence). The CDR3 contains 15 residues. The CDR3 DNA follows: TGCAGTGCTAGGATACCCGCCACCTCCACAGATACGCAGTATTTT. Amino acid sequence: CSARIPATSTDTQYF.

The chain combines TRBV29-1 with TRBJ1-2; D is undetermined. This CDR3 has 16 amino acids. Germline values: CDR1 SQVTM, CDR2 ANQGSEA. V lost 3 bases, J lost 2 bases, and 19 bases lay in between. CDR3 loop: CSVDLRQEGLNYGYTF. CDR3 nucleotides: TGCAGCGTTGACTTACGCCAGGAAGGCTTAAACTATGGCTACACCTTC. Supplemented by reference TRBV29-1 and TRBJ1-2, the full variable domain reads SAVISQKPSRDICQRGTSLTIQCQVDSQVTMMFWYRQQPGQSLTLIATANQGSEATYESGFVIDKFPISRPNLTFSTLTVSNMSPEDSSIYLCSVDLRQEGLNYGYTFGSGTRLTVV.

This clonotype has a handful of counts. This chain links TRBV5-1 with TRBJ2-1, with 8 bases fitting TRBD2. This CDR3 has 15 residues. J lost 7 bases, V lost 4 bases, and 10 bases had no gene match. CDR1 is SGHRS, CDR2 YFSETQ, per germline. The CDR3: CASSPGLDPLNEQFF. The CDR3, as DNA: TGCGCCAGCAGCCCGGGACTAGATCCATTAAATGAGCAGTTCTTC. Full variable domain (missing parts from reference TRBV5-1 and TRBJ2-1): KAGVTQTPRYLIKTRGQQVTLSCSPISGHRSVSWYQQTPGQGLQFLFEYFSETQRNKGNFPGRFSGRQFSNSRSEMNVSTLELGDSALYLCASSPGLDPLNEQFFGPGTRLTVL.

The rearrangement uses TRBV7-2 and TRBJ2-1, with 11 bases fitting TRBD2. V dropped 4 bases and J dropped 5; count of bases not matched to a gene: 4. CDR1 is SGHTA, CDR2 FQGNSA, per germline. The CDR3 totals 15 residues. As DNA, the CDR3 is TGTGCCAGCAGCTACGGACTAGCGGGCAACAATGAGCAGTTCTTC. Translating it yields CASSYGLAGNNEQFF.

This rearrangement joins TRBV9 to TRBJ2-3, with TRBD2 identical over 7 bases. The CDR3 has 17 amino acids. Trimming at V came to 3 bases and at J to 0 bases, leaving 10 bases not matched to a gene. Germline CDR1 reads SGDLS; CDR2 reads YYNGEE. CDR3 region: CASSAGTTHASTDTQYF. CDR3 in DNA: TGTGCCAGCAGCGCCGGGACTACCCATGCTAGCACAGATACGCAGTATTTT. The complete variable domain, with remaining parts taken from reference TRBV9 and TRBJ2-3, reads DSGVTQTPKHLITATGQRVTLRCSPRSGDLSVYWYQQSLDQGLQFLIQYYNGEERAKGNILERFSAQQFPDLHSELNLSSLELGDSALYFCASSAGTTHASTDTQYFGPGTRLTVL.

The chain couples TRBV4-1 to TRBJ1-1; 9 positions match TRBD1. This CDR3 spans 16 amino acids. The V and J ends lost 1 base and 3 bases, in that order; junction bases with no gene match: 6. Germline assignment: CDR1 MGHRA and CDR2 YSYEKL. CDR3 loop: CASSQAVRQGDTEAFF. CDR3 DNA: TGCGCCAGCAGCCAAGCGGTAAGACAGGGGGACACTGAAGCTTTCTTT.

This clonotype has ten or more counts. This sequence joins TRBV15 and TRBJ1-2; 7 nucleotides align to TRBD1. The J segment lost 5 bases and the V segment lost 3 bases, leaving 6 bases of the junction unmatched. Germline V gives CDR1 LNHNV, CDR2 YYDKDF (reference sequence). The CDR3 is 14 residues long. The CDR3 is CATSRSDRLYGYTF. In DNA form, the CDR3 reads TGTGCCACCAGCAGGTCGGACAGGCTATATGGCTACACCTTC.

This clonotype was picked up a small number of times. The chain combines TRBV29-1 with TRBJ2-2; TRBD2 matches 7 bases. CDR3 length equals 16 residues. The J segment lost 7 bases and the V segment lost 1 base, leaving 12 bases of the junction unmatched. Germline lookup yields CDR1 SQVTM and CDR2 ANQGSEA. The CDR3 loop reads CSVEGRQGLGVGELFF. CDR3 sequence (DNA): TGCAGCGTTGAAGGAAGGCAAGGACTAGGGGTCGGGGAGCTGTTTTTT.